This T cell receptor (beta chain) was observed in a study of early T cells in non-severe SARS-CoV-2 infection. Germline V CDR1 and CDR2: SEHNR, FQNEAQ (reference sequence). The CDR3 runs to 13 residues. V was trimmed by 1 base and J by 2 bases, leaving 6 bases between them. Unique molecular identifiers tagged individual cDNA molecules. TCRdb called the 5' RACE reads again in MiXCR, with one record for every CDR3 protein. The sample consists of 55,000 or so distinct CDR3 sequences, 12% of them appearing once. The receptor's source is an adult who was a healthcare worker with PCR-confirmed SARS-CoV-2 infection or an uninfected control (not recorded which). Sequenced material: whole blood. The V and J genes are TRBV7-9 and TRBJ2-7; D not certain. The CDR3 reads CASSLGWTYEQYF. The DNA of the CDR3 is TGTGCCAGCAGCTTAGGGTGGACCTACGAGCAGTACTTC.